The clone carrying this T cell receptor beta chain was detected only once. This CDR3 region has 15 residues. V lost 3 bases, J lost 6 bases, and 7 bases stayed unmatched. Looked up from germline, CDR1 is SGHNT and CDR2 is YYREEE (reference sequence). This entry belongs to a study of blood T cell repertoires in COVID-19. As handled by the study authors: Nucleated cell number was recorded as an estimate derived from reference gene primer amplification. Measured with immunoSEQ multiplex PCR; TCRdb has only the in-frame clones, and not every one. V and J calls and clone size are given by that table; D and trimming were obtained from the DNA. The sample carries 6,200 or so clones, roughly four fifths recorded once.

V is TRBV5-4 and J is TRBJ2-7, with 12 bases lining up with TRBD2. This sequence originates from a man in his sixties with acute or convalescent COVID-19. Sequenced material: peripheral blood. This CDR3 is CASSSRTSGAGEQYF. The CDR3 nucleotides are TGTGCCAGCAGCTCAAGGACTAGCGGGGCAGGCGAGCAGTACTTC.